This T cell receptor (beta chain) comes out of a study of shared clonotypes between healthy human individuals. Study results and limitations: Naive subsets tended to show greater estimated richness than memory subsets. It was observed that about 5% of naive CD4 clonotypes were shared across several donors.

Genomic DNA of every subset was divided equally among multiple immunoSEQ plates. The table came from immunoSEQ multiplex PCR; TCRdb's copy has only in-frame clones and leaves some out. The table records millions of clones, just under 95% of them present only once. CD8 cells regarded as naive lacked CD45RO, were positively chosen for CCR7, and omitted terminally differentiated effector memory CD45RA+ cells. Nashville, Tennessee was home to all donors, each a Caucasian adult. Note on this clone: Its antigen is unknown.

Sequenced input: naive CD8+ T cells sorted from blood. This receptor was taken from a man aged 18 to 35 in good health.

The CDR3 bases are TGTGCCAGCAGCTTGGACAGGGATGGAGCCGGGGAGCTGTTTTTT. Amino acid sequence: CASSLDRDGAGELFF. This chain uses TRBV7-6 with TRBJ2-2; the match to TRBD1 covers 8 bases. J was trimmed by 6 bases and V by 3 bases; bases with no gene match: 6. The CDR3 length is 15 residues. Germline CDR1 and CDR2: SGHVS and FNYEAQ.